The 24 T cell receptor beta chains presented below share a single source sample, sequenced in a study of HIV-infected patients and healthy controls. Whole blood was used without fractionation, so all unsorted peripheral T cells were included. Around 500 ng RNA was reverse transcribed with alpha and beta constant-region primers. Each of the alpha and beta chains got its own library through chain-specific third strand synthesis with indices. TCRdb fed the 5' RACE reads into MiXCR, producing one record per CDR3 protein. Of 20,000 to 30,000 distinct CDR3 sequences listed, roughly 7.9% are singletons. The material sequenced was blood. The receptors were sampled from an adult in good health.

This clonotype was counted many times. The chain uses TRBV12-3 or TRBV12-4 and TRBJ2-3, with TRBD2 matching 8 bases. Trimming took 5 bases from V and 4 from J; bases not matched to a gene: 5. The CDR3 contains 14 residues. CDR3 protein: CASSGAGAADTQYF. The CDR3, as DNA: TGTGCCAGCAGTGGAGCGGGGGCGGCAGATACGCAGTATTTT.

This clonotype was seen ten or more times. This CDR3 is CASGLGTSGGPQETQYF. Written as DNA, the CDR3 is TGTGCCAGCGGATTGGGGACTAGCGGGGGGCCCCAAGAGACCCAGTACTTC. V gene TRBV7-2 combines with J gene TRBJ2-5; TRBD2 matches 15 bases. The CDR3 extends over 17 amino acids. Trimming at V came to 8 bases and at J to 1 base, leaving 8 bases not matched to a gene. The germline gives CDR1 SGHTA, CDR2 FQGNSA. Looking up the rest from reference TRBV7-2 and TRBJ2-5 gives the full variable domain: GAGVSQSPSNKVTEKGKDVELRCDPISGHTALYWYRQSLGQGLEFLIYFQGNSAPDKSGLPSDRFSAERTGGSVSTLTIQRTQQEDSAVYLCASGLGTSGGPQETQYFGPGTRLLVL.

The sample holds many counts of this clonotype. V usage is TRBV6-2 or TRBV6-3 and J usage is TRBJ2-2, with 11 bases that match TRBD2. CDR3 size: 16 residues. Trimming removed 7 bases from V and 4 bases from J; junction bases left unmatched: 8. Germline lookup yields CDR1 MNHEY and CDR2 SVGEGT. DNA for the CDR3: TGTGCCAGCAACGTAGCGGGGGGGCAGACCACCGGGGAGCTGTTTTTT. Protein product: CASNVAGGQTTGELFF.

This clonotype has ten or more counts. The chain is built from TRBV14 and TRBJ2-7, with D possibly matching TRBD1 (6 bases). CDR1 SGHDN and CDR2 FVKESK come from the germline V gene. CDR3 length: 15 amino acids. V lost 4 bases to trimming and J lost 3 bases, with 16 bases between them. The CDR3 loop reads CASSLLGGTHYEQYF. As DNA, the CDR3 is TGTGCCAGCAGCCTCTTAGGGGGTACTCACTACGAGCAGTACTTC.

This clonotype has a count of ten or more. The chain carries TRBV2 and TRBJ1-2; 7 positions match TRBD1. The CDR3 consists of 12 residues. The V gene's germline CDR1 is SNHLY and CDR2 FYNNEI. Trimming took 11 bases from V and 5 from J; bases not matched to a gene: 8. CDR3 region: CAVPDRDYGYTF. The CDR3 DNA reads TGTGCCGTTCCCGACAGGGATTATGGCTACACCTTC.

This clonotype was counted ten times or more. The chain is built from TRBV14 and TRBJ1-1; a possible D gene is TRBD1 (5 bases). Between the trimmed V and J ends, which lost 5 bases and 6 bases, there was a span of 19 bases. Germline values: CDR1 SGHDN, CDR2 FVKESK. The CDR3 length is 15 residues. The CDR3 loop is CASSERGPRGAEAFF. CDR3 DNA: TGTGCCAGCAGCGAAAGAGGACCAAGGGGCGCTGAAGCTTTCTTT.

The chain carries TRBV20-1 and TRBJ2-2; 9 nucleotides agree with TRBD1. The CDR3 spans 16 residues. The germline gives CDR1 DFQATT, CDR2 SNEGSKA (reference sequence). V shed 4 bases, J shed 3 bases, and the junction held 9 bases outside the gene matches. This CDR3 reads CSAIAPTGGHTGELFF. CDR3 bases: TGCAGTGCTATCGCCCCTACAGGGGGCCACACCGGGGAGCTGTTTTTT.

This clonotype was seen a handful of times. V is TRBV2 and J is TRBJ2-1; 7 bases map to TRBD1. The trim removed 4 bases at V and 5 bases at J, leaving 2 bases unmatched. CDR1 and CDR2 (germline): SNHLY, FYNNEI. The CDR3 totals 13 residues. The CDR3 region is CASSGDRNNEQFF. The CDR3 DNA follows: TGTGCCAGCAGTGGGGACAGAAACAATGAGCAGTTCTTC.

This clonotype has at least ten counts. The rearrangement joins TRBV5-8 to TRBJ2-3; 10 nucleotides align to TRBD2. The V and J ends lost 4 bases and 1 base, in that order; junction bases with no gene match: 12. The CDR3 has 18 amino acids. CDR1 is SGHTS and CDR2 is YDEGEE in the germline V gene. In DNA form, the CDR3 reads TGTGCCAGCAGCAGGCCGGGACTAGCGCTGCCGGGCACAGATACGCAGTATTTT. Translation gives CASSRPGLALPGTDTQYF.

This clonotype was counted at least ten times. The gene calls are TRBV10-3 and TRBJ2-3, with D hard to call. The length of the CDR3 is 10 residues. Germline V gene sequence: CDR1 ENHRY, CDR2 SYGVKD. The germline V and J ends were trimmed by 10 bases and 6 bases, with 8 bases remaining between them. The CDR3 reads CATSKDTQYF. CDR3 in DNA: TGTGCCACCTCCAAGGATACGCAGTATTTT.

The V gene is TRBV18, the J gene TRBJ2-4, with D perhaps matching TRBD1 or TRBD2 (5 bases each). The germline CDR1 and CDR2 sequences are KGHSH and LQKENI. Trimming removed 3 bases from V and 0 bases from J, with 15 bases in between. The CDR3 is 17 residues long. The CDR3: CASSPAPRGSAKNIQYF. Here the CDR3 DNA reads TGTGCCAGCTCACCCGCACCGAGGGGCTCAGCCAAAAACATTCAGTACTTC.

This clonotype was seen many times. In nucleotides, the CDR3 is TGTGCCAGCAGTTACTTGGCAGGGAGGGACACTGAAGCTTTCTTT. It is translated as CASSYLAGRDTEAFF. This chain uses TRBV6-6 with TRBJ1-1; weak D call: TRBD1 (5 bases). The V gene lost 1 base and the J gene lost 3 bases, with 12 bases spanning the gap. From germline, CDR1 is MNHNY and CDR2 SVGAGI (reference sequence). This CDR3 comprises 15 residues.

In nucleotides, the CDR3 is TGTGCCAGCAGTTCGACAGGGGGCGGCACAGATACGCAGTATTTT. Its protein is CASSSTGGGTDTQYF. The V gene is TRBV6-4, the J gene TRBJ2-3, with TRBD1 matching over 10 bases. The germline V gene has CDR1 MRHNA and CDR2 SNTAGT. Trimming removed 5 bases from V and 1 base from J; junction bases left unmatched: 3. The CDR3 extends over 15 amino acids.

The chain is built from TRBV19 and TRBJ2-3; no definite D call. The CDR3 covers 15 residues. The germline gives CDR1 LNHDA, CDR2 SQIVND (reference sequence). V was shortened by 2 bases and J by 0 bases, with 9 bases between the two germline ends. The CDR3 sequence is CASSIIGPSTDTQYF. The DNA for the CDR3 is TGTGCCAGTAGTATAATTGGGCCAAGCACAGATACGCAGTATTTT.

This clonotype has ten or more counts. The gene calls are TRBV29-1 and TRBJ2-1; no reliable D call. The CDR3 is 8 residues long. The V and J ends lost 7 bases and 14 bases respectively, with 9 bases between them. Per the germline V gene, CDR1 is SQVTM and CDR2 is ANQGSEA. The CDR3 region is CSAANEFF. CDR3 bases: TGCAGCGCCGCTAACGAGTTCTTC.

This clonotype was found many times. The chain links TRBV7-9 to TRBJ2-4; D call uncertain. Looked up from germline, CDR1 is SEHNR and CDR2 is FQNEAQ (reference sequence). V was trimmed by 2 bases and J by 4 bases, leaving 6 bases between them. This CDR3 is built from 13 residues. The CDR3 reads CASSLLSKNIQYF. In DNA form, the CDR3 reads TGTGCCAGCAGCTTATTGTCGAAAAACATTCAGTACTTC.

In this sample, this clonotype turned up a few times. The chain uses TRBV14 and TRBJ2-2; no clear D. Deletions cut 0 bases from V and 5 bases from J, with 13 bases between. Germline V gene data show CDR1 as SGHDN and CDR2 as FVKESK. The CDR3 covers 16 residues. The CDR3, as DNA: TGTGCCAGCAGCCAAGATCCCCCTACCCGAACCGGGGAGCTGTTTTTT. Amino acid sequence: CASSQDPPTRTGELFF.

This clonotype occurred many times. The chain links TRBV11-3 to TRBJ2-7; D might be TRBD1 (5 bases). Between the trimmed V and J ends, which lost 5 bases and 2 bases, there was a span of 16 bases. CDR1 is SGHNT, CDR2 YENEEA, per germline. The CDR3 consists of 15 residues. The CDR3 DNA is TGTGCCAGCAGCCCCACGGGCAGGGCGCCCTACGAGCAGTACTTC. Translated: CASSPTGRAPYEQYF.

This clonotype was seen only a few times. The rearrangement uses TRBV6-6 and TRBJ1-5; D unclear. The V end lost 5 bases, the J end lost 0 bases, and 11 bases lay between the germline ends. The CDR3 runs to 15 residues. Germline-derived CDR1 and CDR2 are MNHNY and SVGAGI (reference sequence). The CDR3 DNA reads TGTGCCAGCAGTACTCCGGACCTTAGCAATCAGCCCCAGCATTTT. Amino acids: CASSTPDLSNQPQHF.

The sample holds many counts of this clonotype. V is TRBV19 and J is TRBJ1-5; D is ambiguous. The V end was cut by 5 bases, the J end by 9 bases, with 14 bases between. Per the germline V gene, CDR1 is LNHDA and CDR2 is SQIVND (reference sequence). The CDR3 runs to 13 residues. In nucleotides, the CDR3 is TGTGCCAGTAGTGCCGCAGACTCGTCGCCCCAGCATTTT. It translates to CASSAADSSPQHF.

Sample share makes this clonotype medium-sized (0.01 to 0.1%). This rearrangement joins TRBV29-1 to TRBJ1-4, with a tentative D call TRBD1 (5 bases). The V end was cut by 1 base, the J end by 6 bases, with 18 bases between. This CDR3 comprises 16 residues. The V gene's germline CDR1 is SQVTM and CDR2 ANQGSEA. The CDR3 nucleotides read TGCAGCGTTGAAGCCCTGGTCCAGGGTCGGTATGAAAAACTGTTTTTT. It codes for CSVEALVQGRYEKLFF.

This clonotype was found many times. V usage is TRBV7-2 and J usage is TRBJ1-3; 11 nucleotides match TRBD1. The germline V gene has CDR1 SGHTA and CDR2 FQGNSA. The CDR3 totals 19 residues. After removal of 3 bases from V and 5 bases from J, the junction contained 15 bases not matched to a gene. The CDR3 DNA follows: TGTGCCAGCAGCTTCCCCACCCCGGGACAGGGGGAATATAGAAACACCATATATTTT. Encoded protein: CASSFPTPGQGEYRNTIYF.

This clonotype was observed at least ten times. This sequence joins TRBV7-9 and TRBJ2-7; D tentatively reads TRBD1 or TRBD2 (5 bases each). Germline values: CDR1 SEHNR, CDR2 FQNEAQ (reference sequence). The CDR3 loop spans 13 amino acids. The V and J ends lost 4 bases and 2 bases respectively, with 9 bases between them. The CDR3 loop is CASSWDGAYEQYF. CDR3 coding DNA: TGTGCCAGCAGCTGGGACGGGGCCTACGAGCAGTACTTC.

The chain couples TRBV28 to TRBJ1-4; D not resolved. V was clipped by 3 bases and J by 8 bases, with 16 bases between them. Germline CDR1 and CDR2: MDHEN and SYDVKM. CDR3 length equals 15 residues. CDR3: CASSFPGIAGEKLFF. In DNA, the CDR3 is TGTGCCAGCAGTTTTCCCGGGATCGCTGGGGAAAAACTGTTTTTT.